The entry below describes one T cell receptor beta chain. The sample holds other DNA sequences that translate to the same CDR3. The data belong to a study of shared clonotypes between healthy human individuals. V was cut by 0 bases and J by 0 bases, with 7 bases left in between. The CDR3 contains 15 residues. CDR1 is MNHNS, CDR2 SASEGT, per germline. Assay used: immunoSEQ multiplex PCR; TCRdb lists only in-frame clones, some missing. The data contain just over 2,000,000 clones, 85% to 95% of them singletons. Naive-designated CD8 cells lacked CD45RO, were positively enriched for CCR7, and omitted terminally differentiated effector memory CD45RA+ cells.

The source material was naive CD8+ T cells sorted from blood. This receptor was obtained from a man between 18 and 29 years old in good health. The rearrangement joins TRBV6-1 to TRBJ2-3; D is unresolved. For the CDR3, the DNA is TGTGCCAGCAGTGAAGCGCCTGGCAGCACAGATACGCAGTATTTT. It codes for CASSEAPGSTDTQYF.